A single sample gave rise to the 8 T cell receptor beta chains below, sequenced in a study of vaccination and CD4 T cells after COVID-19. These receptors are not linked to any known antigen. Sequence data for DNA of cultured CD4+ T cells were generated by the Oncomine TCR Beta short-read assay. TCRdb re-called the PCR reads through MiXCR, storing one row per CDR3 protein. This sample carries 11,000 to 15,000 distinct CDR3 sequences, roughly 61% of them seen once, and the ten largest clones take 11% to 15%. The treatment: roughly 10-day PBMC culture with coronavirus spike peptide pools or control peptides (ViraFEST assay). The material sequenced was CD4+ T cells from blood, cultured in vitro. The receptors here all came from a human donor who had recovered from COVID-19.

V is TRBV20-1 and J is TRBJ2-2, with TRBD1 identical over 8 bases. V dropped 0 bases and J dropped 3; count of bases not matched to a gene: 6. Germline loops: CDR1 DFQATT, CDR2 SNEGSKA (reference sequence). The CDR3 covers 16 residues. Written as DNA, the CDR3 is TGCAGTGCTAGAGATGAGGAGACAGGGGACACCGGGGAGCTGTTTTTT. Protein product: CSARDEETGDTGELFF.

This clonotype has more than one count but fewer than ten. The chain links TRBV5-1 to TRBJ1-2; D not certain. Germline V gene sequence: CDR1 SGHRS, CDR2 YFSETQ. The CDR3 is 14 amino acids. Trimming took off 6 bases at V and 0 bases at J, with 12 bases between the two ends. The CDR3 spells CASTRGATNYGYTF. The CDR3 bases are TGCGCCAGCACCCGGGGTGCAACTAACTATGGCTACACCTTC.

This clonotype has more than one count but fewer than ten. The chain uses TRBV2 and TRBJ2-5; perhaps TRBD1 as D (5 bases). V lost 5 bases, J lost 5 bases, and 9 bases lay in between. This CDR3 comprises 12 residues. Looked up from germline, CDR1 is SNHLY and CDR2 is FYNNEI. CDR3 sequence (DNA): TGTGCCAGCAGTTCCTGGGGCGAGACCCAGTACTTC. It encodes CASSSWGETQYF.

This clonotype was observed a few times. This chain connects TRBV15 to TRBJ1-1, with D possibly TRBD1 on 5 matching bases. In germline, CDR1 is LNHNV, CDR2 YYDKDF (reference sequence). This CDR3 contains 13 residues. Trimming pared 0 bases from V and 8 bases from J, leaving 10 bases between. DNA for the CDR3: TGTGCCACCAGCAGAGATTGGGAGGGGGAAGCTTTCTTT. The encoded protein is CATSRDWEGEAFF.

This sequence joins TRBV20-1 and TRBJ2-1; perhaps TRBD2 as D (6 bases). The CDR3 spans 15 residues. With 3 bases removed from V and 10 bases from J, the gap between germline ends came to 22 bases. Per the germline V gene, CDR1 is DFQATT and CDR2 is SNEGSKA (reference sequence). The CDR3 nucleotides read TGCAGTGCTAGCCTGACTAGTCTCGGAACAAGGGAGCAGTTCTTC. It encodes CSASLTSLGTREQFF.

As regards this clonotype: The missing conserved phenylalanine or tryptophan at the end of this CDR3 makes a read error likely. V is TRBV7-8 and J is TRBJ1-1, with D maybe TRBD1 (5 bases). V lost 2 bases and J lost 4, with 8 bases in between. The CDR3 is made up of 13 amino acids. Germline V CDR1 and CDR2: SGHVS, FQNEAQ. The CDR3 region is CASSLTGGTEAFL. The CDR3 nucleotides read TGTGCCAGCAGCTTAACCGGGGGCACTGAAGCTTTCCTT.

This rearrangement joins TRBV24-1 to TRBJ2-2; tentatively, D is TRBD2 (6 bases). V dropped 1 base and J dropped 7 bases, with 12 bases sitting between them. Germline CDR1 and CDR2: KGHDR and SFDVKD. The CDR3 consists of 15 residues. In DNA, the CDR3 is TGTGCCACCAGTGATTTTACGGGGAGGCACGGGGAGCTGTTTTTT. Its protein product is CATSDFTGRHGELFF.

The V and J genes are TRBV6-2 or TRBV6-3 and TRBJ2-3, with a tentative D call TRBD2 (6 bases). V lost 5 bases to trimming and J lost 5 bases, with 11 bases between them. The CDR3 runs to 13 residues. Germline V gene lookup returns CDR1 MNHEY and CDR2 SVGEGT. The CDR3 loop is CASSAGRRDTQYF. Here the CDR3 DNA reads TGTGCCAGCAGTGCCGGGAGACGAGATACGCAGTATTTT.